This entry describes one T cell receptor beta chain. This record comes from a study of OX40 agonist ivuxolimab in advanced cancers. The CDR3 contains 13 residues. In germline, CDR1 is MNHNS, CDR2 SASEGT. Trimming cost V 4 bases and J 10 bases, with 14 bases left between them. Clones were sequenced by immunoSEQ multiplex PCR, and TCRdb holds only the in-frame ones, with some missing. The repertoire holds under 95,000 clones, with less than 95% as singletons. This rearrangement joins TRBV6-1 to TRBJ2-1; a possible D gene is TRBD2 (6 bases). The sequence was collected from an adult with an advanced solid tumor such as melanoma, head and neck, liver or kidney cancer. This material consisted of CD4+ or CD8+ T cells sorted from blood, taken in a trial of the OX40 agonist ivuxolimab. CDR3 DNA sequence: TGTGCCAGCAGTGTCCCGGGGGATTGGGAGCAGTTCTTC. Protein product: CASSVPGDWEQFF.